A selection of T cell receptor beta chains follows, all from one sample in a study of chemoradiotherapy in HPV16-positive cancers. Measured with immunoSEQ multiplex PCR; TCRdb has only the in-frame clones, and not every one. The table includes 25,000 to 30,000 clones, 91% detected once. This specimen was blood, taken from a patient who underwent chemoradiotherapy. These receptors were taken from a human donor with HPV-associated anogenital cancer. The CDR3 runs from the conserved cysteine through the conserved F or W. The D gene is left open where the match is weak. Clone size appears in some rows only: once, few, many, or a class for an expanded clone.

DNA	CDR3	D	V	size	J
TGTGCCAGCACCAAAACAGGGACAGATACGCAGTATTTT	CASTKTGTDTQYF	.	TRBV6-5	.	TRBJ2-3
TGTGCCAGCAGTAAGAGGGGCAATCAGCCCCAGCATTTT	CASSKRGNQPQHF	.	TRBV28	.	TRBJ1-5
TGTGCCAGCAGCCCGGGACTAGCGGGGATGTCCGGGGAGCTGTTTTTT	CASSPGLAGMSGELFF	TRBD2	TRBV5-4	.	TRBJ2-2
TGTGCCAGCAGACCCGGGACAGGGGGCGGGTACACTGAAGCTTTCTTT	CASRPGTGGGYTEAFF	TRBD1	TRBV9	.	TRBJ1-1
TGTGCCAGCAGCCCGATGGCTAGCGGGTCCTACGAGCAGTACTTC	CASSPMASGSYEQYF	TRBD2	TRBV11-2	.	TRBJ2-7
TGTGCCAGCAGTGAGCCGGGGGGGCCGAGTGAGCAGTTCTTC	CASSEPGGPSEQFF	TRBD2	TRBV25-1	.	TRBJ2-1
TGTGCCAGCAGCCCAGGGCCGGATACGCAGTATTTT	CASSPGPDTQYF	.	TRBV7-2	.	TRBJ2-3
TGCGCCAGCAGTCAGGGCAGGGGGGAGACCCAGTACTTC	CASSQGRGETQYF	TRBD1	TRBV10-1	.	TRBJ2-5
TGTGCCAGCAGCCCCACGATCTTCTCCCCCAATCAGCCCCAGCATTTT	CASSPTIFSPNQPQHF	.	TRBV7-8	.	TRBJ1-5
TGTGCCAGCAGCCAAGCCGGTGGTTGGTCCAAAAACATTCAGTACTTC	CASSQAGGWSKNIQYF	.	TRBV14	.	TRBJ2-4
TGCGCCAGCCGAATCGACCGGACTCCATGGAATGAGCAGTTCTTC	CASRIDRTPWNEQFF	.	TRBV4-3	.	TRBJ2-1
TGCAGTGCTGATACAGGGGGTGATTTCTTT	CSADTGGDFF	TRBD1	TRBV20-1	once	TRBJ1-1
TGTGCCAGCAGTCGGGTCAGACTCGCTACAGATACGCAGTATTTT	CASSRVRLATDTQYF	.	TRBV28	once	TRBJ2-3
TGTGCCTGGAGTTCTCCGACTAGCGGGGGGGGAGATACGCAGTATTTT	CAWSSPTSGGGDTQYF	TRBD2	TRBV30	once	TRBJ2-3
TGTGCCAGCAGTTTGGGCAGGGGAGGCACTGAAGCTTTCTTT	CASSLGRGGTEAFF	.	TRBV27	.	TRBJ1-1
TGTGCCAGCAGCTTGAGGATCGGGCAGGGGCTGACAGATACGCAGTATTTT	CASSLRIGQGLTDTQYF	.	TRBV5-4	.	TRBJ2-3
TGTGCCAGCAGTCCGATGGGGACGGGAAATAATTCACCCCTCCACTTT	CASSPMGTGNNSPLHF	.	TRBV27	.	TRBJ1-6
TGTGCCATCAGCACAACAGGGTTGAATCCGTTCTTC	CAISTTGLNPFF	.	TRBV10-3	.	TRBJ2-1
TGTGCCAGCAGCTTAAGCTCGGGAAACACCATATATTTT	CASSLSSGNTIYF	.	TRBV7-2	.	TRBJ1-3
TGTGCCATCAGTGGACTAGCGGGGGGGACAGATACGCAGTATTTT	CAISGLAGGTDTQYF	TRBD2	TRBV10-3	.	TRBJ2-3
TGTGCCAGCAGGTCCGACAGGGGGGCAGGGACACCCCTCCACTTT	CASRSDRGAGTPLHF	TRBD1	TRBV27	.	TRBJ1-6
TGTGCCAGCAGCCAAGCCCTGTTTGTCCACGCGCAGCCCCAGCATTTT	CASSQALFVHAQPQHF	.	TRBV14	.	TRBJ1-5
TGTGCCAGCTCACCACAGGGGGGCGACAATGAGCAGTTCTTC	CASSPQGGDNEQFF	.	TRBV18	.	TRBJ2-1
TGTGCCAGCAGCCAAGCTAGGACAGGAGACTACGAGCAGTACTTC	CASSQARTGDYEQYF	TRBD1	TRBV4-2	.	TRBJ2-7
TGTGCCATCAGTGAGTCGAAAGGCCTAGCGGGGAACACCGGGGAGCTGTTTTTT	CAISESKGLAGNTGELFF	TRBD2	TRBV10-3	.	TRBJ2-2
TGTGCCAGCTCCCACAGGATATATGGCTACACCTTC	CASSHRIYGYTF	.	TRBV12-1	.	TRBJ1-2
TGTGCCAGCTCAGACGAAAGGACAGGGGGTGGTGAGCAGTTCTTC	CASSDERTGGGEQFF	TRBD1	TRBV18	.	TRBJ2-1
TGTGCCAGCAGCTTGAGGGGGCCCGACACCGGGGAGCTGTTTTTT	CASSLRGPDTGELFF	TRBD1	TRBV7-3	.	TRBJ2-2
TGTGCCAGCAGCCGTTTCGCCGGACTCGAGCAGTTCTTC	CASSRFAGLEQFF	.	TRBV6-5	.	TRBJ2-1
TGTGCCAGCTCACCACCTTCTTTGGGTTCGAACACTGAAGCTTTCTTT	CASSPPSLGSNTEAFF	.	TRBV18	.	TRBJ1-1
TGTGCCAGTTCTTCCGACAGGGGTCCCATTTATAGCAATCAGCCCCAGCATTTT	CASSSDRGPIYSNQPQHF	TRBD1	TRBV19	.	TRBJ1-5
TGTGCCAGCAGCCCGCGACAGGGAGTAGGCTACACCTTC	CASSPRQGVGYTF	TRBD1	TRBV7-2	once	TRBJ1-2
TGTGCCAGCAGCCGGGACACAGTCAATCAGCCCCAGCATTTT	CASSRDTVNQPQHF	.	TRBV6-1	.	TRBJ1-5
TGTGCCAGCTCACCCCCAGGGGATCAAGAGACCCAGTACTTC	CASSPPGDQETQYF	.	TRBV18	.	TRBJ2-5
TGTGCCAGCAGCTTAGCGCTTGGGGCATTCCTCTCCTACAATGAGCAGTTCTTC	CASSLALGAFLSYNEQFF	.	TRBV7-2	.	TRBJ2-1
TGTGCCAGCAGCTTAGTCAGGGGGGACTATGGCTACACCTTC	CASSLVRGDYGYTF	TRBD1	TRBV7-2	few	TRBJ1-2
TGTGCCAGCAGCTTCTACGGGTCCTACGAGCAGTACTTC	CASSFYGSYEQYF	.	TRBV5-5	once	TRBJ2-7
TGCGCCAGCAGCTTGGGACAGGGACAATACTCACCCCTCCACTTT	CASSLGQGQYSPLHF	TRBD1	TRBV5-1	.	TRBJ1-6
TGTGCCAGCAGCTTAGATACGGGAGGGCCGGGGAATGAGCAGTTCTTC	CASSLDTGGPGNEQFF	TRBD2	TRBV11-2	.	TRBJ2-1
TGTGCCAGCAGTACCCGACAGGGAGGCACAGATACGCAGTATTTT	CASSTRQGGTDTQYF	TRBD1	TRBV6-5	.	TRBJ2-3
TGTGCCAGTAGTATTAGGTCGACTGAAGCTTTCTTT	CASSIRSTEAFF	.	TRBV19	.	TRBJ1-1
TGTGCCAGCAGTTTGGCCCAACAGGGAGATGGCTACACCTTC	CASSLAQQGDGYTF	.	TRBV27	.	TRBJ1-2
TGTGCCTCCCGCGAGGGAGGGACAGATACGCAGTATTTT	CASREGGTDTQYF	TRBD2	TRBV7-2	once	TRBJ2-3
TGCGCCAGCAGCTCTGGGACAGCACGAGATACAGATACGCAGTATTTT	CASSSGTARDTDTQYF	TRBD1	TRBV5-1	once	TRBJ2-3
TGTGCCAGCAGCTTAGGCAGGGGGCTTGGAAACACCATATATTTT	CASSLGRGLGNTIYF	TRBD1	TRBV7-6	.	TRBJ1-3
TGTGCCAGCTCCTATGGGCTAGGCAGGGGGCTGGAAGCGTCCACTGAAGCTTTCTTT	CASSYGLGRGLEASTEAFF	TRBD1	TRBV18	.	TRBJ1-1
TGTGCCAGCAGCTTAACTAGCGGGGTTTACAATGAGCAGTTCTTC	CASSLTSGVYNEQFF	.	TRBV21-1	medium-sized	TRBJ2-1
TGTGCCAGCAGTTTAACATATACGCGGACTAGCGGGAGGTCCTACGAGCAGTACTTC	CASSLTYTRTSGRSYEQYF	TRBD2	TRBV27	.	TRBJ2-7